The 18 T cell receptor beta chains reported below all come from one sample, sequenced in a study of blood T cell repertoires in COVID-19. TCRdb's copy holds only in-frame clones and misses some; the assay was immunoSEQ multiplex PCR. The data show 150,000 to 200,000 clones, 94% seen once. The sequenced sample consisted of peripheral blood. Source of these receptors: a man younger than 45 with COVID-19, enrolled during active disease.

The J gene is TRBJ1-5, the V gene TRBV15; D call uncertain. CDR1 is LNHNV, CDR2 YYDKDF, per germline (reference sequence). The CDR3 is 14 amino acids. V lost 3 bases and J 3 bases, leaving 9 bases between the germline ends. The CDR3 coding sequence is TGTGCCACCAGCAGGTGGGAGGTCAATCAGCCCCAGCATTTT. This sequence encodes CATSRWEVNQPQHF.

The chain is built from TRBV2 and TRBJ2-3; 8 nucleotides agree with TRBD1. Germline V lookup: CDR1 SNHLY, CDR2 FYNNEI. The junction had 6 bases not matched to a gene; V was cut back by 7 bases and J by 6 bases. CDR3 size: 13 residues. CDR3 sequence: CASTGTGVDTQYF. The CDR3 DNA follows: TGTGCCAGCACCGGGACAGGCGTCGATACGCAGTATTTT. The whole variable domain, remainder taken from reference TRBV2 and TRBJ2-3, is EPEVTQTPSHQVTQMGQEVILRCVPISNHLYFYWYRQILGQKVEFLVSFYNNEISEKSEIFDDQFSVERPDGSNFTLKIRSTKLEDSAMYFCASTGTGVDTQYFGPGTRLTVL.

CDR3 sequence: CASNINRGNTEAFF. CDR3 bases: TGTGCCAGCAACATCAACAGGGGAAACACTGAAGCTTTCTTT. The rearrangement joins TRBV13 to TRBJ1-1; 7 positions match TRBD1. V lost 7 bases to trimming and J lost 2 bases; unmatched junction nucleotides: 7. The CDR3 contains 14 residues. From germline, CDR1 is PRHDT and CDR2 FYEKMQ (reference sequence).

The rearrangement links TRBV6-6 to TRBJ2-7; 10 nucleotides agree with TRBD1. CDR3 size: 15 residues. CDR1 is MNHNY and CDR2 is SVGAGI in the germline V gene (reference sequence). J gave up 2 bases and V 5 bases, and 6 bases lay outside the gene matches. The CDR3 here is CASSPRTGGPYEQYF. CDR3 bases: TGTGCCAGCAGTCCGCGGACAGGGGGACCCTACGAGCAGTACTTC.

The chain employs TRBV12-3 or TRBV12-4 and TRBJ1-2; D call uncertain. The CDR3 covers 13 residues. Trimming took 6 bases from V and 5 from J, leaving 13 bases between them. CDR3 amino acids: CASRKQNSYGYTF. In DNA, the CDR3 is TGTGCCAGCAGAAAACAGAACTCTTATGGCTACACCTTC.

This clone was seen just once. The rearrangement links TRBV4-2 to TRBJ1-3; D remains unclear. V lost 8 bases to trimming and J lost 3 bases, with 5 bases between them. This CDR3 has 11 amino acids. The germline V gene encodes CDR1 LGHNA and CDR2 YNFKEQ. CDR3: CASSSGNTIYF. CDR3 nucleotide sequence: TGTGCCAGCTCGAGTGGAAACACCATATATTTT.

The rearrangement uses TRBV9 and TRBJ1-1; 10 nucleotides align to TRBD1. Looked up from germline, CDR1 is SGDLS and CDR2 is YYNGEE. V gave up 4 bases and J gave up 4 bases; unmatched junction bases: 4. The CDR3 totals 14 residues. CDR3 DNA sequence: TGTGCCAGCAGCCAAGGGACAGGGGCCACTGAAGCTTTCTTT. Its translation is CASSQGTGATEAFF.

The rearrangement links TRBV5-5 to TRBJ1-2, with 7 bases identical to TRBD1. Unmatched junction bases numbered 8, after V lost 4 bases and J lost 8 bases. CDR1 SGHKS and CDR2 YYEKEE come from the germline V gene (reference sequence). The CDR3 has 13 residues. CDR3 DNA sequence: TGTGCCAGCAGCACTGGAGGGGGCCTCGGCTACACCTTC. This sequence encodes CASSTGGGLGYTF.

The chain joins TRBV30 to TRBJ2-2; 16 positions match TRBD2. The junction had 6 bases not matched to a gene; V was cut back by 1 base and J by 4 bases. The germline V gene encodes CDR1 GTSNPN and CDR2 SVGIG (reference sequence). The CDR3 is 18 residues long. CDR3 residues: CAWSGPGLAGGTTGELFF. CDR3 in DNA: TGTGCCTGGAGTGGTCCGGGACTAGCGGGGGGGACCACCGGGGAGCTGTTTTTT.

This chain uses TRBV3-1 (or the pseudogene TRBV3-2) with TRBJ1-3; 9 bases align to TRBD1. This CDR3 comprises 19 residues. V dropped 3 bases and J dropped 2; count of bases not matched to a gene: 14. Germline V lookup: CDR1 LGHDT, CDR2 YNNKEL (reference sequence). The DNA of the CDR3 is TGTGCCAGCAGCCAGCCAGCAATGGGGACAGGGTATGCTGGAAACACCATATATTTT. Encoded protein: CASSQPAMGTGYAGNTIYF.

The chain is built from TRBV7-6 and TRBJ1-3; perhaps TRBD1 as D (6 bases). V lost 6 bases, J lost 8 bases, and 23 bases lay in between. The germline V gene encodes CDR1 SGHVS and CDR2 FNYEAQ. This CDR3 is 16 amino acids long. In nucleotides, the CDR3 is TGTGCCAGCAGATTGGAGGCAGGGGCTAACGGAGACACCATATATTTT. It yields the protein CASRLEAGANGDTIYF.

The chain couples TRBV6-5 to TRBJ1-6; 7 bases are a match to TRBD1. Looked up from germline, CDR1 is MNHEY and CDR2 is SVGAGI. The CDR3 totals 14 residues. V dropped 10 bases and J dropped 6; count of bases not matched to a gene: 9. CDR3 residues: CATKPGQRNSPLHF. In nucleotides, the CDR3 is TGTGCCACCAAGCCGGGACAGCGTAATTCACCCCTCCACTTT.

This chain joins TRBV18 and TRBJ1-1, with 7 bases aligning to TRBD1. The CDR3 totals 16 residues. The V gene end was trimmed by 5 bases and the J gene end by 0 bases; junction bases not matched to a gene: 9. Germline lookup yields CDR1 KGHSH and CDR2 LQKENI. The CDR3 loop is CASSVRQGRMNTEAFF. The CDR3 DNA is TGTGCCAGCTCAGTCCGACAGGGAAGGATGAACACTGAAGCTTTCTTT.

The V gene is TRBV18, the J gene TRBJ1-2, with 8 bases identical to TRBD1. The CDR3 extends over 14 amino acids. After removal of 4 bases from V and 4 bases from J, the junction contained 5 bases not matched to a gene. Germline CDR1 reads KGHSH; CDR2 reads LQKENI. DNA for the CDR3: TGTGCCAGCTCACTACAGGGGGTGGGCTATGGCTACACCTTC. Amino acid sequence: CASSLQGVGYGYTF.

J is TRBJ1-1 and V is TRBV5-4, with 7 bases matching TRBD1. The V gene end was trimmed by 3 bases and the J gene end by 5 bases; junction bases not matched to a gene: 13. The CDR3 spans 16 residues. Germline V gene data show CDR1 as SGHNT and CDR2 as YYREEE (reference sequence). CDR3 DNA: TGTGCCAGCAGCTCCTTTTCTGACAGGGATGGGACTGAAGCTTTCTTT. Translated: CASSSFSDRDGTEAFF.

This clone was observed a handful of times. V and J are TRBV10-1 and TRBJ2-3, with D maybe TRBD1 (6 bases). Germline assignment: CDR1 WNHNN and CDR2 SYGVQD (reference sequence). The CDR3 loop spans 14 amino acids. V was clipped by 5 bases and J by 1 base, with 10 bases between them. The CDR3 bases are TGCGCCAGCAGTCAGGGACACCGCACAGATACGCAGTATTTT. Protein sequence: CASSQGHRTDTQYF.

The V gene is TRBV13, the J gene TRBJ2-3, with 8 bases that match TRBD2. V dropped 6 bases and J dropped 4; count of bases not matched to a gene: 12. This CDR3 spans 16 amino acids. The V gene's germline CDR1 is PRHDT and CDR2 FYEKMQ (reference sequence). The CDR3 loop reads CASRDPGGRLADTQYF. In DNA form, the CDR3 reads TGTGCCAGCAGGGACCCGGGGGGGCGTCTCGCAGATACGCAGTATTTT.

The chain recombines TRBV5-6 with TRBJ1-1, with 8 bases identical to TRBD1. The germline gives CDR1 SGHDT, CDR2 YYEEEE. The CDR3 loop spans 14 amino acids. The V and J ends lost 4 bases and 7 bases, in that order; junction bases with no gene match: 9. The CDR3 is CASSDGQGFGEAFF. CDR3 DNA: TGTGCCAGCAGCGATGGACAGGGATTCGGTGAAGCTTTCTTT.